The entry below describes one T cell receptor beta chain. Within the 2 weeks before study entry, each person in the exposed group met a COVID-19 case. In the source study's methods: Cell counts per sample came from amplifying reference gene primers. Assay used: immunoSEQ multiplex PCR; TCRdb lists only in-frame clones, some missing. V, J and clone size are taken as reported in that table, and D and trimming were inferred from the DNA itself. The sample has a few hundred thousand clones; approximately 81% are singletons. The data were obtained in a study of blood T cell repertoires in COVID-19. About the study: From T cells, B-cell-depleted T cells, or PBMCs came the material, which was cDNA or gDNA.

The V gene's germline CDR1 is SNHLY and CDR2 FYNNEI. V was trimmed by 3 bases and J by 6 bases, leaving 8 bases between them. The CDR3 spans 12 residues. The rearrangement uses TRBV2 and TRBJ1-2; D not certain. Sequenced sample: PBMCs or T cells enriched from blood (not recorded which). This receptor was identified in a woman in her fifties or sixties who had been exposed to COVID-19. As DNA, the CDR3 is TGTGCCAGCAGTGAGGAGTGGCATGGCTACACCTTC. This sequence encodes CASSEEWHGYTF. Based on the CDR3 plus reference TRBV2 and TRBJ1-2, the full variable domain is EPEVTQTPSHQVTQMGQEVILRCVPISNHLYFYWYRQILGQKVEFLVSFYNNEISEKSEIFDDQFSVERPDGSNFTLKIRSTKLEDSAMYFCASSEEWHGYTFGSGTRLTVV.